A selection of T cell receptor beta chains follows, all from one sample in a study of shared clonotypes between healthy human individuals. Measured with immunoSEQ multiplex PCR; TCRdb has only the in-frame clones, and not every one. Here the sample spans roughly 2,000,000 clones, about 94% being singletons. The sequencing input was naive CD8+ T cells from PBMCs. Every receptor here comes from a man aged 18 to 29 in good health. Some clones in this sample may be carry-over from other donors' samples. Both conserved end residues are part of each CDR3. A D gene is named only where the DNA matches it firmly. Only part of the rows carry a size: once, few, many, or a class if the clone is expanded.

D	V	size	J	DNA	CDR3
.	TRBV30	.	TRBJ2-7	TGTGCCTGGAGGGCCCCGGGCGGGAAGAGCTCCTACGAGCAGTACTTC	CAWRAPGGKSSYEQYF
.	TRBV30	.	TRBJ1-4	TGTGCCTCCACCGGGAGGGGAAAAAAACTGTTTTTT	CASTGRGKKLFF
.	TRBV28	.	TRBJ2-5	TGTGCCAGTACCGAGGGTGGTAAAGAGACCCAGTACTTC	CASTEGGKETQYF
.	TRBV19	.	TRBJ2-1	TGTGCCAGTAGTATAGGCATCAATGAGCAGTTCTTC	CASSIGINEQFF
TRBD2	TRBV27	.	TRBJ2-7	TGTGCCAGCAGGCCGGGACTAGACTACTACGAGCAGTACTTC	CASRPGLDYYEQYF
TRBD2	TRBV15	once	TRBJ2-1	TGTGCCACCAGCAGCACCCCCGTTGGACTAGCGGGATCCAATGAGCAGTTCTTC	CATSSTPVGLAGSNEQFF
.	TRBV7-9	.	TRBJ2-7	TGTGCCAGCAGCTTAGCCGGCCTCCTCTACGAGCAGTACTTC	CASSLAGLLYEQYF
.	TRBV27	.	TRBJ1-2	TGTGCCAGCAGTTTGTCAGGCGACTATGGCTACACCTTC	CASSLSGDYGYTF
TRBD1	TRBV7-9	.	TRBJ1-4	TGTGCCAGCAGCTTAGCGTTGGCAGGGGGCTTAACTAATGAAAAACTGTTTTTT	CASSLALAGGLTNEKLFF
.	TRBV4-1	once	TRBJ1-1	TGCGCCAGCAGCCAAGGCCGGGGAACTGAAGCTTTCTTT	CASSQGRGTEAFF
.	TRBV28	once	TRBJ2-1	TGTGCCAGCACCGCGGGCAGGGTAGGGGGTGAGCAGTTCTTC	CASTAGRVGGEQFF
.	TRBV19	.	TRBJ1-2	TGTGCCACTGCAGGGGCTGGTGGCTACACCTTC	CATAGAGGYTF
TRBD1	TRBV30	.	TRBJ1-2	TGTGCCTGGTGGAGGGGGCCTAACTATGGCTACACCTTC	CAWWRGPNYGYTF
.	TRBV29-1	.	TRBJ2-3	TGCAGCGTTGTTTCTCTCTCGGATACGCAGTATTTT	CSVVSLSDTQYF
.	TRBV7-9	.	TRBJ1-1	TGTGCCAGCAGCCCGAGAGAGGGTCGGGAGGACACTGAAGCTTTCTTT	CASSPREGREDTEAFF
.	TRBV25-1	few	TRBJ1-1	TGTGCCAGCAGTGAATATCCTTCAGGGTCCGAAGCTTTCTTT	CASSEYPSGSEAFF
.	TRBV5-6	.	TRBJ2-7	TGTGCCAGCAGCTCGAGTCCCCGGGGGGCCGAGCAGTACTTC	CASSSSPRGAEQYF
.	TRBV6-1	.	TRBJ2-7	TGTGCCAGCAGCCCAAGACGGGCAGCCTACGAGCAGTACTTC	CASSPRRAAYEQYF
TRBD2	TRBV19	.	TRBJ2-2	TGTGCCAGTATGGGCGGGAGGGCCTCAACCGGGGAGCTGTTTTTT	CASMGGRASTGELFF
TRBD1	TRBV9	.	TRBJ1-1	TGTGCCAGCAGCGCTGGGACAGCCGGTGAAGCTTTCTTT	CASSAGTAGEAFF
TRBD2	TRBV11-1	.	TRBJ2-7	TGTGCCAGCAGCGAGGGACTACGGAACGAGCAGTACTTC	CASSEGLRNEQYF
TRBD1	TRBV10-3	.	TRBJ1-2	TGTGCCATCAGCGACCAGACAGGGAACTATGGCTACACCTTC	CAISDQTGNYGYTF
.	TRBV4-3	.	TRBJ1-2	TGCGCCAGCAGCCTATCGGTCTGGGGGGGAACGAATGGCTACACCTTC	CASSLSVWGGTNGYTF
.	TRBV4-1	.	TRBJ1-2	TGCGCCAGCAGCCGGGTAGGGGACATCAGACAGGACGGTGGCTACACCTTC	CASSRVGDIRQDGGYTF
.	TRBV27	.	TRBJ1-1	TGTGCCAGCAGTTTATTTAGGGGTTCAGGCACTGAAGCTTTCTTT	CASSLFRGSGTEAFF
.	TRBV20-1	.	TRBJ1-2	TGCAGTGCTAGGGGAGACTATGGCTACACCTTC	CSARGDYGYTF
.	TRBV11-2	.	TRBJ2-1	TGTGCCAGCACCTATAGAGGAGCCGGCAATGAGCAGTTCTTC	CASTYRGAGNEQFF
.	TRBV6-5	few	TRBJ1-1	TGTGCCAGCAGTTACTCGTTCAAGGGGAACACTGAAGCTTTCTTT	CASSYSFKGNTEAFF
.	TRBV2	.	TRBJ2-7	TGTGCCAGCAGGCGAAGGAGCTCCTACGAGCAGTACTTC	CASRRRSSYEQYF
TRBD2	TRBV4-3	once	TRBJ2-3	TGCGCCAGCAGCCAACGCTTGGTAGCGGGAGGGTCAGATACGCAGTATTTT	CASSQRLVAGGSDTQYF
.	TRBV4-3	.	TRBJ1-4	TGCGCCAGCAGCCCGGACGGAAGTAATGAAAAACTGTTTTTT	CASSPDGSNEKLFF
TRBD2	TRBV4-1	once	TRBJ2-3	TGCGCCAGCAGCCACGGGACTAGCGGGGGTCCAGATACGCAGTATTTT	CASSHGTSGGPDTQYF
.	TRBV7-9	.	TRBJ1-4	TGTGCCAGCAGGTCTTGGGACGGCGATGAAAAACTGTTTTTT	CASRSWDGDEKLFF
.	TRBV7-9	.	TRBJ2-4	TGTGCCAGCAGCCTCACGCCTGAAAACATTCAGTACTTC	CASSLTPENIQYF
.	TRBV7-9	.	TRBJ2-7	TGTGCCAGCAGCCCCGGGGGTTACGAGCAGTACTTC	CASSPGGYEQYF
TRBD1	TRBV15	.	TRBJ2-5	TGTGCCACCAGCCGGGGACAGAATCAAGAGACCCAGTACTTC	CATSRGQNQETQYF
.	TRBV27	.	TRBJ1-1	TGTGCCAGCAGTTTATCGAGCGCGGGGGGGGCGGCTAGCACTGAAGCTTTCTTT	CASSLSSAGGAASTEAFF
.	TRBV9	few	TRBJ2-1	TGTGCCAGCAGCGTAGGGGGAGGAACCCACAATGAGCAGTTCTTC	CASSVGGGTHNEQFF